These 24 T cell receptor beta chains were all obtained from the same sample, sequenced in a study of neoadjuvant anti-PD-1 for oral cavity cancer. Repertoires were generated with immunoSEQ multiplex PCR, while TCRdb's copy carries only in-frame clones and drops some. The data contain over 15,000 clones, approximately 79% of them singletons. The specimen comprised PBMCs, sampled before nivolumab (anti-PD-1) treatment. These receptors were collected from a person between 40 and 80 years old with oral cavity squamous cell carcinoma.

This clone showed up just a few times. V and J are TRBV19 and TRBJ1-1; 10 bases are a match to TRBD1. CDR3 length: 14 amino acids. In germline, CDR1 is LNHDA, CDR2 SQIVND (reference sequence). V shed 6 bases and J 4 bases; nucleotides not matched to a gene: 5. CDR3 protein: CASRGQGWGTEAFF. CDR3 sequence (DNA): TGTGCCAGTAGGGGACAGGGGTGGGGCACTGAAGCTTTCTTT.

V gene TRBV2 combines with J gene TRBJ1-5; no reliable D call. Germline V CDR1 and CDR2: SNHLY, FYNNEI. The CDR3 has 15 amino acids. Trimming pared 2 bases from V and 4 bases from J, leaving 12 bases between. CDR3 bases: TGTGCCAGCAGTGAAAGGTCAGTCATTAATCAGCCCCAGCATTTT. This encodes CASSERSVINQPQHF.

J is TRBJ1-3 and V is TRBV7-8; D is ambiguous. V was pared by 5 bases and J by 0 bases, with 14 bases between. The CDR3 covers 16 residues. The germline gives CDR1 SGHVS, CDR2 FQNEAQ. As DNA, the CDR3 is TGTGCCAGCAGCCCCCTTCCGGGCCCCTCTGGAAACACCATATATTTT. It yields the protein CASSPLPGPSGNTIYF. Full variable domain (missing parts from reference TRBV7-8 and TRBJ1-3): GAGVSQSPRYKVAKRGQDVALRCDPISGHVSLFWYQQALGQGPEFLTYFQNEAQLDKSGLPSDRFFAERPEGSVSTLKIQRTQQEDSAVYLCASSPLPGPSGNTIYFGEGSWLTVV.

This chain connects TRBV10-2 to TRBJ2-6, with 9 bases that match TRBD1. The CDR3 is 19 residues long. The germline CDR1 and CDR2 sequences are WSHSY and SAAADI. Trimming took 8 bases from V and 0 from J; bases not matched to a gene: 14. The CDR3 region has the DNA TGCGCCAGCTATGGGGCTTTCGACAGGGGGATCTCTGGGGCCAACGTCCTGACTTTC. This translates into CASYGAFDRGISGANVLTF.

This CDR3 is CASSAISGNTIYF. The CDR3 DNA sequence: TGTGCCAGCAGTGCCATCTCTGGAAACACCATATATTTT. The rearrangement uses TRBV2 and TRBJ1-3, with D uncertain. Germline loops: CDR1 SNHLY, CDR2 FYNNEI. This CDR3 contains 13 residues. Trimming pared 4 bases from V and 0 bases from J, leaving 4 bases between.

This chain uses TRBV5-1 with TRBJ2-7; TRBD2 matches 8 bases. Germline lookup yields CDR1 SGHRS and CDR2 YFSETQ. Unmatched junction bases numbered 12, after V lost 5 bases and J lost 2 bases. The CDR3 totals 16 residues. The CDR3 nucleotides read TGCGCCAGCAGTATGGGCGGCGGGGGGAGAACCTACGAGCAGTACTTC. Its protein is CASSMGGGGRTYEQYF.

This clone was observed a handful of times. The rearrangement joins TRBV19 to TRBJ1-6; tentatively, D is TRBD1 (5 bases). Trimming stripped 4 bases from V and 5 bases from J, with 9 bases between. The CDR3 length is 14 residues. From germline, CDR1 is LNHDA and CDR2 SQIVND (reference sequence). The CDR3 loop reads CASSTGTNNSPLHF. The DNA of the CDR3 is TGTGCCAGTAGTACCGGGACTAATAATTCACCCCTCCACTTT.

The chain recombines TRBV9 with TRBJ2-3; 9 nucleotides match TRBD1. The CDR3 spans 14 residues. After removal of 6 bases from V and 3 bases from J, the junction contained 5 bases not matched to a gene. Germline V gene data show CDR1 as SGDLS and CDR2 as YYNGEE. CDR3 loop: CASTLGTGTDTQYF. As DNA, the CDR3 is TGTGCCAGCACCTTAGGGACAGGGACAGATACGCAGTATTTT.

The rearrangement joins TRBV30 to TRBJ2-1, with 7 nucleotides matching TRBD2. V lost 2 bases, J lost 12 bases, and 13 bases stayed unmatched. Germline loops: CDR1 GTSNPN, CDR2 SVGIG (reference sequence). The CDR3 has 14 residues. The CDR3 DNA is TGTGCCTGGAGTACGGGGGAGGGCCTCATTAGGCAGTTCTTC. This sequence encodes CAWSTGEGLIRQFF.

CDR3 region: CASRAERSYTF. The CDR3 DNA sequence: TGTGCCAGCAGGGCGGAACGTAGCTACACCTTC. The chain recombines TRBV4-2 with TRBJ1-2; D is ambiguous. CDR3 size: 11 residues. Germline V gene data show CDR1 as LGHNA and CDR2 as YNFKEQ. V lost 6 bases to trimming and J lost 9 bases, with 11 bases between them.

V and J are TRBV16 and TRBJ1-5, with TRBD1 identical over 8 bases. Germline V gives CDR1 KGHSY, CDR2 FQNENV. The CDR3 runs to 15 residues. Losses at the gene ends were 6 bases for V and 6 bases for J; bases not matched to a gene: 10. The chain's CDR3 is CASSSGTGFGQPQHF. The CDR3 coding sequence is TGTGCCAGCAGTTCCGGGACAGGCTTCGGTCAGCCCCAGCATTTT.

The CDR3: CASSPSRMATNEKLFF. CDR3 nucleotides: TGTGCCAGCAGCCCCTCCCGAATGGCAACTAATGAAAAACTGTTTTTT. The chain employs TRBV7-9 and TRBJ1-4, with no clear D. V gave up 5 bases and J gave up 0 bases, with 13 bases separating them. Germline values: CDR1 SEHNR, CDR2 FQNEAQ (reference sequence). The CDR3 is made up of 16 amino acids.

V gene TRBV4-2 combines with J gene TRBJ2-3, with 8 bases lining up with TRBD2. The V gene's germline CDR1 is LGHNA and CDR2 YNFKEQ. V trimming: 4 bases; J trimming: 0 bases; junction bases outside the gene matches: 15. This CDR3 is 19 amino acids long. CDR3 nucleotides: TGTGCCAGCAGCCTTCGACTAGCGCACGACCTCTATAGCACAGATACGCAGTATTTT. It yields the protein CASSLRLAHDLYSTDTQYF.

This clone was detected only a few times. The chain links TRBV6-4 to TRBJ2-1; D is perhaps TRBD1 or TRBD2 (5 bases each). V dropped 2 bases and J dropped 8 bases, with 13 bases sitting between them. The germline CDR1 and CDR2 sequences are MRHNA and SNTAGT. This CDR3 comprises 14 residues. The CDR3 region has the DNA TGTGCCAGCAGTGACGGAGCCGGGGCCGATGAGCAGTTCTTC. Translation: CASSDGAGADEQFF.

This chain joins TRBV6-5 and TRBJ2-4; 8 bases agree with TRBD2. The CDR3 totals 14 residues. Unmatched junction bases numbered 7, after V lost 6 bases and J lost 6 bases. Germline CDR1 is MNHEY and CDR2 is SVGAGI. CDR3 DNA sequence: TGTGCCAGCAGCCCGGGACTAGAACGAAACATTCAGTACTTC. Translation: CASSPGLERNIQYF.

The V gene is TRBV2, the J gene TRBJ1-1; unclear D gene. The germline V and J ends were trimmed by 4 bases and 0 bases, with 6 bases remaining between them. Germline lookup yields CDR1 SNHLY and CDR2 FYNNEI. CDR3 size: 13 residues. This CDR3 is CASSARLNTEAFF. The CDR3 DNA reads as TGTGCCAGCAGTGCCAGGTTGAACACTGAAGCTTTCTTT.

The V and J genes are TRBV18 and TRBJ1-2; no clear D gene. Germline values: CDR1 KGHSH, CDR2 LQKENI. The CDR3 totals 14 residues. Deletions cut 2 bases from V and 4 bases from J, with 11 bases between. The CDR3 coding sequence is TGTGCCAGCTCACCAAATTCCCAGACCTATGGCTACACCTTC. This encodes CASSPNSQTYGYTF.

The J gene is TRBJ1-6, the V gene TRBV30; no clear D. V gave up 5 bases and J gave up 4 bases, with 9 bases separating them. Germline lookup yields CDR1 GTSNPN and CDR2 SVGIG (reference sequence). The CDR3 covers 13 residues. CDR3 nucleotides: TGTGCCTGGCTAAAAATATATAATTCACCCCTCCACTTT. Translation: CAWLKIYNSPLHF.

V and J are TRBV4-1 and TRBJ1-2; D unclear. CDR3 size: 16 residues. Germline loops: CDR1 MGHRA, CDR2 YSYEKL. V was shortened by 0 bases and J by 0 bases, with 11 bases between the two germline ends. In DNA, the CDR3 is TGCGCCAGCAGCCAAGAAGGCGCAGAAGCTAACTATGGCTACACCTTC. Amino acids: CASSQEGAEANYGYTF.

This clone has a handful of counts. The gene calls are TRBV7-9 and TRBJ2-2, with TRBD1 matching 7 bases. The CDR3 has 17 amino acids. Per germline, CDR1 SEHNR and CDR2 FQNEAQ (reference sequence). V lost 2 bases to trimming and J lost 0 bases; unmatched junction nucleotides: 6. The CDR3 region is CASSLPSTGANTGELFF. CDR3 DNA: TGTGCCAGCAGCTTACCCAGCACAGGGGCGAACACCGGGGAGCTGTTTTTT.

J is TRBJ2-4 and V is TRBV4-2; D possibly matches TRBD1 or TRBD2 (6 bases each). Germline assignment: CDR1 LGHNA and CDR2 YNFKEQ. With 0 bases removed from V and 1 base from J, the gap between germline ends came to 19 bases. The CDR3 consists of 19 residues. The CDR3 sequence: CASSQEGGSQGRAKNIQYF. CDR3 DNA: TGTGCCAGCAGCCAAGAAGGGGGGTCTCAGGGCCGGGCCAAAAACATTCAGTACTTC.

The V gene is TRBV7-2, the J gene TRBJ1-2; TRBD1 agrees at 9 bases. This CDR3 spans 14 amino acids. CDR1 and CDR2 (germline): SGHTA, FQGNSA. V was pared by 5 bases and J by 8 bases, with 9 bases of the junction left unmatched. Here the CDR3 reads CASSRRDRATGYTF. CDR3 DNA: TGTGCCAGCAGCCGCAGGGACAGGGCTACCGGCTACACCTTC.

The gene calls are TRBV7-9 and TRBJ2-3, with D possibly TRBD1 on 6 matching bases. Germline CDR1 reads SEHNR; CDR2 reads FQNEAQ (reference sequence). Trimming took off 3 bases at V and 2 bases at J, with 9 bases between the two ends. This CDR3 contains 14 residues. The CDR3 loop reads CASSLDSYTDTQYF. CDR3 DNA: TGTGCCAGCAGCTTGGACAGCTACACAGATACGCAGTATTTT.

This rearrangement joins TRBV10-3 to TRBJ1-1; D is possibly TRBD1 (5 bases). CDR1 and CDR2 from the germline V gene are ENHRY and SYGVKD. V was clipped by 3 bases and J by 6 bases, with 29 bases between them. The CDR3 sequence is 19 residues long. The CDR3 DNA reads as TGTGCCATCAGTGACAGAGACGTAACAGGAAACCCCAACGCGGCTGAAGCTTTCTTT. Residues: CAISDRDVTGNPNAAEAFF.